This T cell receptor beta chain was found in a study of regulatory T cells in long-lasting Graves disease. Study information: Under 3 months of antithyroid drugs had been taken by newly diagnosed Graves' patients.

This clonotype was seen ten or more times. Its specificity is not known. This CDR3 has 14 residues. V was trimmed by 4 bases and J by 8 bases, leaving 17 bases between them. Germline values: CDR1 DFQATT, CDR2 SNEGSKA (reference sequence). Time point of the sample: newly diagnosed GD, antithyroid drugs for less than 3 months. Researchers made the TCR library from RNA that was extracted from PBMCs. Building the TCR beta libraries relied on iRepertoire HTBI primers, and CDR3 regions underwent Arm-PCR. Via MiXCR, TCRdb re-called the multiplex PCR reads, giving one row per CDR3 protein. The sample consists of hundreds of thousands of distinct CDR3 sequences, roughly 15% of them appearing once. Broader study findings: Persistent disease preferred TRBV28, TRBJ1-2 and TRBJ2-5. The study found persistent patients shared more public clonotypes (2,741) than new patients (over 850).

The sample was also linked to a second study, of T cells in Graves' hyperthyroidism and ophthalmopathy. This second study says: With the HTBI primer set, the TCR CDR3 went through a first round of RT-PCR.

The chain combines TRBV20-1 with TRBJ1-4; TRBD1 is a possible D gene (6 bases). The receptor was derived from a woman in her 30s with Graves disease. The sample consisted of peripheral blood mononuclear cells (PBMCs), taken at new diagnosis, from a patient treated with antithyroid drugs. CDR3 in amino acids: CSATPPGHGEKLFF. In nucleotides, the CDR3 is TGCAGTGCTACCCCTCCGGGACATGGGGAAAAACTGTTTTTT.